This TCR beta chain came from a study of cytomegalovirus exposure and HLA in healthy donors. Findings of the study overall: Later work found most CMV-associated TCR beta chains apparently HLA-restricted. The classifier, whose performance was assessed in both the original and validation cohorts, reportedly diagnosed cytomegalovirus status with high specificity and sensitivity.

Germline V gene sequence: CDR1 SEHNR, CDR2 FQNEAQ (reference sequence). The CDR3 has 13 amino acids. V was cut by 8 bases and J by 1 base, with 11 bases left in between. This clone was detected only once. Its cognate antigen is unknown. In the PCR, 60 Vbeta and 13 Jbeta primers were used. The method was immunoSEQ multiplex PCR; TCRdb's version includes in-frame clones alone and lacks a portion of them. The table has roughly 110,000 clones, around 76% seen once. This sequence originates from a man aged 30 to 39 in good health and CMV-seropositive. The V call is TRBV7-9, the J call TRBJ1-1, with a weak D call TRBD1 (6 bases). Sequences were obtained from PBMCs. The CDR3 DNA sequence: TGTGCCAGCGGTTACAGGGAGAACACTGAAGCTTTCTTT. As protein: CASGYRENTEAFF.